Shown below are 23 T cell receptor beta chains from a single sample sequenced in a study of blood T cell repertoires in COVID-19. Using immunoSEQ multiplex PCR, the repertoire was profiled, and TCRdb retains in-frame clones only, with some absent. The data hold some 220,000 clones, with 80% to 90% observed a single time. Specimen: peripheral blood. The receptors come from a man between 45 and 60 years old with acute or convalescent COVID-19.

The CDR3 sequence is CASRGRRGPETQYF. The DNA for the CDR3 is TGTGCCAGCAGGGGGCGGAGGGGGCCGGAGACCCAGTACTTC. This chain links TRBV2 with TRBJ2-5, with D perhaps TRBD1 (7 bases). CDR1 and CDR2 (germline): SNHLY, FYNNEI. The CDR3 runs 14 residues. Trimming removed 6 bases from V and 5 bases from J, with 16 bases in between. The full variable domain, completed using reference TRBV2 and TRBJ2-5, is EPEVTQTPSHQVTQMGQEVILRCVPISNHLYFYWYRQILGQKVEFLVSFYNNEISEKSEIFDDQFSVERPDGSNFTLKIRSTKLEDSAMYFCASRGRRGPETQYFGPGTRLLVL.

The genes are TRBV6-2 or TRBV6-3 and TRBJ2-2; 12 bases fit TRBD1. The CDR3 has 16 residues. Germline V gene data show CDR1 as MNHEY and CDR2 as SVGEGT. The V and J ends lost 6 bases and 4 bases, in that order; junction bases with no gene match: 6. Here the CDR3 reads CASSPRGQGATGELFF. The CDR3 bases are TGTGCCAGCAGCCCTCGGGGACAGGGGGCCACCGGGGAGCTGTTTTTT.

V usage is TRBV27 and J usage is TRBJ2-1, with D possibly matching TRBD1 (5 bases). There are 18 residues in the CDR3. Germline V CDR1 and CDR2: MNHEY, SMNVEV (reference sequence). V gave up 3 bases and J gave up 4 bases, with 22 bases separating them. The CDR3 region is CASSFSRQRGWDYNEQFF. CDR3 DNA sequence: TGTGCCAGCAGTTTCTCCCGACAGAGAGGATGGGATTACAATGAGCAGTTCTTC.

The rearrangement joins TRBV7-8 to TRBJ2-3, with D maybe TRBD1 (7 bases). The germline V gene has CDR1 SGHVS and CDR2 FQNEAQ. Trimming cost V 3 bases and J 5 bases, with 18 bases left between them. CDR3 length: 16 residues. The CDR3 sequence: CASSLLGTVGGDTQYF. CDR3 nucleotide sequence: TGTGCCAGCAGCTTGCTCGGGACAGTGGGGGGAGATACGCAGTATTTT.

V is TRBV15 and J is TRBJ1-2; the match to TRBD1 covers 8 bases. The germline V gene has CDR1 LNHNV and CDR2 YYDKDF (reference sequence). Trimming at V came to 0 bases and at J to 3 bases, leaving 3 bases not matched to a gene. The CDR3 contains 15 residues. CDR3 sequence: CATSRDQGAHYGYTF. The CDR3 DNA sequence: TGTGCCACCAGCAGAGATCAGGGGGCTCACTATGGCTACACCTTC.

This chain connects TRBV2 to TRBJ2-1; the match to TRBD2 covers 11 bases. J lost 7 bases, V lost 9 bases, and 11 bases had no gene match. CDR1 and CDR2 from the germline V gene are SNHLY and FYNNEI. The CDR3 extends over 15 amino acids. The CDR3 loop reads CASSLGLAGGNEQFF. The DNA for the CDR3 is TGTGCCAGTTCCTTGGGGCTAGCGGGGGGAAATGAGCAGTTCTTC.

This rearrangement joins TRBV11-3 to TRBJ2-7, with D hard to call. Trimming took 0 bases from V and 5 from J, leaving 14 bases between them. Per germline, CDR1 SGHNT and CDR2 YENEEA. The CDR3 is 15 residues long. CDR3 sequence: CASSLESRLTHEQYF. In DNA form, the CDR3 reads TGTGCCAGCAGCTTAGAGTCTAGGTTAACACACGAGCAGTACTTC.

This clone was counted once. This chain links TRBV4-2 with TRBJ1-3, with TRBD1 identical over 11 bases. There are 16 residues in the CDR3. CDR1 LGHNA and CDR2 YNFKEQ come from the germline V gene. Trimming at V came to 4 bases and at J to 0 bases, leaving 2 bases not matched to a gene. CDR3 region: CASSRTGGSSGNTIYF. The CDR3, as DNA: TGTGCCAGCAGCCGGACAGGGGGCTCCTCTGGAAACACCATATATTTT.

The chain is built from TRBV6-1 and TRBJ2-1; TRBD2 agrees at 12 bases. Trimming took 0 bases from V and 4 from J; bases not matched to a gene: 7. CDR1 and CDR2 from the germline V gene are MNHNS and SASEGT. This CDR3 spans 18 amino acids. The CDR3 nucleotides read TGTGCCAGCAGTGAAGCCTTGCCTAGCGGGAGGGCTTACAATGAGCAGTTCTTC. Protein: CASSEALPSGRAYNEQFF.

The V and J genes are TRBV18 and TRBJ2-3, with 8 bases matching TRBD2. After removal of 4 bases from V and 4 bases from J, the junction contained 10 bases not matched to a gene. The CDR3 has 16 amino acids. Germline V CDR1 and CDR2: KGHSH, LQKENI. The CDR3 here is CASSLLGLAVPDTQYF. CDR3 in DNA: TGTGCCAGCTCACTTCTTGGACTAGCAGTGCCAGATACGCAGTATTTT.

The gene calls are TRBV5-4 and TRBJ2-5, with TRBD2 matching over 15 bases. Germline V gene data show CDR1 as SGHNT and CDR2 as YYREEE (reference sequence). This CDR3 comprises 15 residues. The V segment lost 4 bases and the J segment 5 bases; nucleotides outside the gene matches: 3. The CDR3 nucleotides read TGTGCCAGCAGCCGTGGGACTAGCGGGAGGGAGACCCAGTACTTC. Translation gives CASSRGTSGRETQYF.

The table lists this clone with a few counts. The sample contains more than one DNA sequence encoding this CDR3. The V and J genes are TRBV6-5 and TRBJ1-2, with D unresolved. Trimming removed 0 bases at V and 8 bases at J, with 7 bases between. CDR3 size: 12 residues. Per germline, CDR1 MNHEY and CDR2 SVGAGI. CDR3 sequence (DNA): TGTGCCAGCAGTTACTCTGGAGGAGGCTACACCTTC. Translating it yields CASSYSGGGYTF.

This clone was observed a few times. This chain joins TRBV4-1 and TRBJ1-3; D is unresolved. CDR1 is MGHRA, CDR2 YSYEKL, per germline. The V gene lost 0 bases and the J gene lost 2 bases, with 8 bases spanning the gap. CDR3 length equals 15 residues. CDR3 nucleotides: TGCGCCAGCAGCCAAGATTTAGGAGCTGGAAACACCATATATTTT. As protein: CASSQDLGAGNTIYF.

This clone showed up just once. This chain connects TRBV19 to TRBJ2-3; possible D gene TRBD2, 6 bases. The CDR3 sequence is 16 residues long. From germline, CDR1 is LNHDA and CDR2 SQIVND (reference sequence). V was pared by 5 bases and J by 6 bases, with 21 bases between. CDR3 sequence reads: CASSPRDSPFTDTQYF. The CDR3 bases are TGTGCCAGTAGTCCCCGGGACTCCCCGTTCACCGATACGCAGTATTTT. The variable domain in full, completed from reference TRBV19 and TRBJ2-3, reads DGGITQSPKYLFRKEGQNVTLSCEQNLNHDAMYWYRQDPGQGLRLIYYSQIVNDFQKGDIAEGYSVSREKKESFPLTVTSAQKNPTAFYLCASSPRDSPFTDTQYFGPGTRLTVL.

V and J are TRBV6-1 and TRBJ1-1; 8 nucleotides match TRBD1. Trimming at V came to 4 bases and at J to 5 bases, leaving 15 bases not matched to a gene. Germline loops: CDR1 MNHNS, CDR2 SASEGT. CDR3 length equals 17 residues. DNA for the CDR3: TGTGCCAGCAGTGGTGCGAGACAGGGGTGGCCGGGGACTGAAGCTTTCTTT. Protein: CASSGARQGWPGTEAFF.

This chain connects TRBV3-1 (or the pseudogene TRBV3-2) to TRBJ2-5; 9 positions agree with TRBD1. After removal of 1 base from V and 7 bases from J, the junction contained 7 bases not matched to a gene. CDR1 is LGHDT, CDR2 YNNKEL, per germline (reference sequence). The CDR3 sequence is 15 residues long. As DNA, the CDR3 is TGTGCCAGCAGCCAAGCTACAGGGGGCTGGGGGACCCAGTACTTC. This gives the protein CASSQATGGWGTQYF.

The chain links TRBV12-3 or TRBV12-4 to TRBJ1-5, with unresolved D. Trimming stripped 4 bases from V and 4 bases from J, with 8 bases between. The CDR3 is made up of 13 amino acids. The CDR3 coding sequence is TGTGCCAGCAGTTGGTTAGATAATCAGCCCCAGCATTTT. It is translated as CASSWLDNQPQHF.

The V gene is TRBV29-1, the J gene TRBJ2-7; TRBD2 aligns across 8 bases. V shed 7 bases and J 5 bases; nucleotides not matched to a gene: 10. Germline loops: CDR1 SQVTM, CDR2 ANQGSEA. This CDR3 has 13 amino acids. CDR3 in DNA: TGCAGCGGCCGGGAGGGAAGTCGGAACGAGCAGTACTTC. This translates into CSGREGSRNEQYF.

J is TRBJ2-2 and V is TRBV3-1 (or the pseudogene TRBV3-2); D is ambiguous. CDR3 length: 15 amino acids. Trimming took off 0 bases at V and 3 bases at J, with 8 bases between the two ends. CDR1 is LGHDT, CDR2 YNNKEL, per germline (reference sequence). The CDR3, as DNA: TGTGCCAGCAGCCAAGATAACCTAGACACCGGGGAGCTGTTTTTT. The encoded protein is CASSQDNLDTGELFF.

The CDR3 nucleotides read TGTGCCAGCAGCTTAACGGACAGGGGGACCGGGGAGCTGTTTTTT. It yields the protein CASSLTDRGTGELFF. This chain connects TRBV7-8 to TRBJ2-2; 10 bases map to TRBD1. Unmatched junction bases numbered 2, after V lost 2 bases and J lost 5 bases. This CDR3 region has 15 residues. The germline V gene encodes CDR1 SGHVS and CDR2 FQNEAQ.

This chain connects TRBV9 to TRBJ2-7; 7 bases align to TRBD2. Germline loops: CDR1 SGDLS, CDR2 YYNGEE. There are 16 residues in the CDR3. Unmatched junction bases numbered 10, after V lost 4 bases and J lost 0 bases. CDR3 in amino acids: CASSQTGGAASYEQYF. The CDR3 DNA reads as TGTGCCAGCAGCCAGACGGGGGGTGCCGCCTCCTACGAGCAGTACTTC.

V is TRBV27 and J is TRBJ1-1; D gene ambiguous. The CDR3 is 14 amino acids. The V end lost 0 bases, the J end lost 7 bases, and 12 bases lay between the germline ends. Germline V gives CDR1 MNHEY, CDR2 SMNVEV (reference sequence). CDR3 coding DNA: TGTGCCAGCAGTTTATCGCCCTCTCGTAGTGAAGCTTTCTTT. This codes for CASSLSPSRSEAFF.

The rearrangement uses TRBV30 and TRBJ1-5; TRBD1 matches at 8 bases. The J segment lost 6 bases and the V segment lost 0 bases, leaving 7 bases of the junction unmatched. The CDR3 runs to 15 residues. Looked up from germline, CDR1 is GTSNPN and CDR2 is SVGIG (reference sequence). The DNA of the CDR3 is TGTGCCTGGAGTGTACCCAGGGGGCGGTTTCAGCCCCAGCATTTT. This codes for CAWSVPRGRFQPQHF.